This passage covers 8 T cell receptor beta chains from one sample sequenced in a study of blood T cell repertoires in COVID-19. Assay used: immunoSEQ multiplex PCR; TCRdb lists only in-frame clones, some missing. The repertoire holds 57,000 or so clones, with roughly 84% as singletons. Sequencing input: peripheral blood. These TCRs come from a man between 65 and 85 years old with active COVID-19.

This clone was detected only once. The chain joins TRBV19 to TRBJ1-5; 7 bases match TRBD1. The junction had 4 bases not matched to a gene; V was cut back by 1 base and J by 1 base. Germline V CDR1 and CDR2: LNHDA, SQIVND (reference sequence). CDR3 length equals 16 residues. The CDR3 DNA reads TGTGCCAGTAGTATAGGACAGGGTTGGAGCAATCAGCCCCAGCATTTT. This sequence encodes CASSIGQGWSNQPQHF. Drawing the rest from reference TRBV19 and TRBJ1-5, the complete variable domain is DGGITQSPKYLFRKEGQNVTLSCEQNLNHDAMYWYRQDPGQGLRLIYYSQIVNDFQKGDIAEGYSVSREKKESFPLTVTSAQKNPTAFYLCASSIGQGWSNQPQHFGDGTRLSIL.

There are a few counts of this clone. The chain carries TRBV30 and TRBJ1-1, with TRBD1 matching 7 bases. J gave up 3 bases and V 4 bases, and 5 bases lay outside the gene matches. Germline V CDR1 and CDR2: GTSNPN, SVGIG (reference sequence). The CDR3 loop spans 13 amino acids. The CDR3 region has the DNA TGTGCCTGGATGCGACAGGGATACACTGAAGCTTTCTTT. Encoded protein: CAWMRQGYTEAFF.

The chain links TRBV5-4 to TRBJ2-7, with 11 bases identical to TRBD2. The V gene's germline CDR1 is SGHNT and CDR2 YYREEE (reference sequence). J lost 5 bases, V lost 2 bases, and 3 bases had no gene match. The CDR3 has 14 residues. Here the CDR3 DNA reads TGTGCCAGCAGCTTTGTACTAGCGGGAGACGAGCAGTACTTC. Encoded protein: CASSFVLAGDEQYF. The full variable domain, its missing parts supplied by reference TRBV5-4 and TRBJ2-7, is ETGVTQSPTHLIKTRGQQVTLRCSSQSGHNTVSWYQQALGQGPQFIFQYYREEENGRGNFPPRFSGLQFPNYSSELNVNALELDDSALYLCASSFVLAGDEQYFGPGTRLTVT.

The chain employs TRBV12-5 and TRBJ1-1; D might be TRBD1 (5 bases). V gave up 6 bases and J gave up 4 bases, with 15 bases separating them. Germline V lookup: CDR1 LGHNT, CDR2 FRNRAP. The CDR3 is 14 residues long. The CDR3 region is CASGPDSGGTEAFF. The CDR3 DNA follows: TGTGCTAGTGGCCCGGATTCGGGGGGCACTGAAGCTTTCTTT.

The chain couples TRBV11-2 to TRBJ2-7; TRBD1 aligns across 8 bases. Germline V CDR1 and CDR2: SGHAT, FQNNGV. The CDR3 sequence is 15 residues long. With 1 base clipped from V and 4 bases from J, the junction kept 6 bases outside the gene matches. The CDR3 loop reads CASSLVGQVFYEQYF. The CDR3 DNA is TGTGCCAGCAGCTTAGTGGGACAGGTGTTTTACGAGCAGTACTTC.

The V gene is TRBV27, the J gene TRBJ2-5, with TRBD2 matching over 8 bases. The CDR3 length is 14 residues. Per the germline V gene, CDR1 is MNHEY and CDR2 is SMNVEV (reference sequence). J lost 1 base, V lost 5 bases, and 3 bases had no gene match. DNA of the CDR3: TGTGCCAGCAGTCCCAGCGGGGGCCAAGAGACCCAGTACTTC. Encoded protein: CASSPSGGQETQYF.

The V gene is TRBV18, the J gene TRBJ2-3; 7 nucleotides match TRBD1. The CDR3 has 15 residues. With V trimmed by 5 bases and J by 0 bases, 5 bases remained unmatched. Germline values: CDR1 KGHSH, CDR2 LQKENI. The CDR3 sequence: CASSSRGPSTDTQYF. The CDR3 DNA follows: TGTGCCAGCTCATCTAGGGGGCCGAGCACAGATACGCAGTATTTT. The full variable domain, with the rest looked up from reference TRBV18 and TRBJ2-3, is NAGVMQNPRHLVRRRGQEARLRCSPMKGHSHVYWYRQLPEEGLKFMVYLQKENIIDESGMPKERFSAEFPKEGPSILRIQQVVRGDSAAYFCASSSRGPSTDTQYFGPGTRLTVL.

This chain links TRBV29-1 with TRBJ2-7; the match to TRBD2 covers 7 bases. J gave up 2 bases and V 6 bases, and 10 bases lay outside the gene matches. CDR1 is SQVTM and CDR2 is ANQGSEA in the germline V gene. The CDR3 is made up of 14 amino acids. In DNA, the CDR3 is TGCAGCGTCGCCCGGGACTACCAGACCTACGAGCAGTACTTC. It encodes CSVARDYQTYEQYF.